A single sample is the source of the 22 T cell receptor beta chains below, sequenced in a study of blood T cell repertoires in COVID-19. Clones were read by immunoSEQ multiplex PCR, and TCRdb kept only the in-frame ones, dropping some. Here the sample spans 160,000 or so clones, roughly 80% being singletons. Material for sequencing was PBMCs or T cells enriched from blood (not recorded which). Receptor source: an older woman who had recovered from COVID-19.

This chain uses TRBV7-2 with TRBJ2-3; TRBD2 aligns across 8 bases. This CDR3 region has 15 residues. Germline V gene data show CDR1 as SGHTA and CDR2 as FQGNSA. J gave up 4 bases and V 2 bases, and 5 bases lay outside the gene matches. The CDR3 here is CASSLRSGGSDTQYF. CDR3 nucleotide sequence: TGTGCCAGCAGCTTAAGGAGCGGGGGCTCAGATACGCAGTATTTT.

This clone was recorded a few times. The rearrangement joins TRBV7-2 to TRBJ2-7; 7 bases are shared with TRBD2. CDR3 size: 16 residues. CDR1 and CDR2 from the germline V gene are SGHTA and FQGNSA. The trim removed 1 base at V and 6 bases at J, leaving 12 bases unmatched. The CDR3 nucleotides read TGTGCCAGCAGCTTAGGGCAAGCGGGGCCCGGGGGCGAGCAGTACTTC. This codes for CASSLGQAGPGGEQYF.

The chain links TRBV4-2 to TRBJ2-1; 8 positions match TRBD2. Per the germline V gene, CDR1 is LGHNA and CDR2 is YNFKEQ. The CDR3 has 16 amino acids. V gave up 4 bases and J gave up 5 bases; unmatched junction bases: 10. CDR3 nucleotides: TGTGCCAGCAGCCGGGATAATTCGGGGGGGAACAATGAGCAGTTCTTC. Translated, it gives CASSRDNSGGNNEQFF.

CDR3 residues: CASSLQGALHF. In DNA, the CDR3 is TGTGCCAGCAGCTTACAGGGGGCCCTCCACTTT. V usage is TRBV7-9 and J usage is TRBJ1-6; the match to TRBD1 covers 7 bases. Germline CDR1 and CDR2: SEHNR and FQNEAQ (reference sequence). The junction had 0 bases not matched to a gene; V was cut back by 2 bases and J by 14 bases. The CDR3 sequence is 11 residues long.

This clone was recorded only once. The chain has TRBV6-5 and TRBJ2-5, with TRBD1 matching 12 bases. In germline, CDR1 is MNHEY, CDR2 SVGAGI. The CDR3 runs to 14 residues. V dropped 4 bases and J dropped 7; count of bases not matched to a gene: 4. The CDR3 region is CASSWDRGRTTQYF. The CDR3, as DNA: TGTGCCAGCAGTTGGGACAGGGGGCGGACGACCCAGTACTTC.

This clone was counted a few times. The chain uses TRBV4-1 and TRBJ2-3; possibly TRBD1 for D (6 bases). The V end lost 0 bases, the J end lost 4 bases, and 14 bases lay between the germline ends. The CDR3 contains 16 residues. CDR1 MGHRA and CDR2 YSYEKL come from the germline V gene. The CDR3 coding sequence is TGCGCCAGCAGCCAAGATGGGGCAGGGGAAGCAGATACGCAGTATTTT. As protein: CASSQDGAGEADTQYF.

V usage is TRBV19 and J usage is TRBJ1-2, with 9 bases matching TRBD1. With 6 bases clipped from V and 5 bases from J, the junction kept 10 bases outside the gene matches. The CDR3 runs 15 residues. CDR1 and CDR2 from the germline V gene are LNHDA and SQIVND (reference sequence). Written as DNA, the CDR3 is TGTGCCAGTAGCCTAATAAACAGGGGGCCTTATGGCTACACCTTC. The encoded protein is CASSLINRGPYGYTF.

The sample holds a few counts of this clone. The chain uses TRBV11-2 and TRBJ2-3; 10 bases match TRBD1. Trimming cost V 5 bases and J 5 bases; bases outside gene matches: 7. Per germline, CDR1 SGHAT and CDR2 FQNNGV. The CDR3 sequence is 15 residues long. CDR3 amino acids: CASSRGQGSGDTQYF. CDR3 DNA: TGTGCCAGCAGCCGGGGACAGGGGTCCGGAGATACGCAGTATTTT.

The rearrangement links TRBV19 to TRBJ2-4; D might be TRBD2 (7 bases). The CDR3 sequence is 18 residues long. Germline V gene lookup returns CDR1 LNHDA and CDR2 SQIVND (reference sequence). The germline V and J ends were trimmed by 6 bases and 0 bases, with 21 bases remaining between them. CDR3 nucleotides: TGTGCCAGTAGCCGGGGGGCTCTCAGCCCTATAGCCAAAAACATTCAGTACTTC. This translates into CASSRGALSPIAKNIQYF. The variable domain in full, completed from reference TRBV19 and TRBJ2-4, reads DGGITQSPKYLFRKEGQNVTLSCEQNLNHDAMYWYRQDPGQGLRLIYYSQIVNDFQKGDIAEGYSVSREKKESFPLTVTSAQKNPTAFYLCASSRGALSPIAKNIQYFGAGTRLSVL.

CDR3 loop: CASTEGGPRETQYF. CDR3 bases: TGTGCCAGCACCGAGGGGGGGCCACGAGAGACCCAGTACTTC. The chain carries TRBV13 and TRBJ2-5; tentative D call: TRBD2 (7 bases). CDR1 is PRHDT and CDR2 is FYEKMQ in the germline V gene (reference sequence). This CDR3 spans 14 amino acids. Trimming removed 7 bases at V and 4 bases at J, with 16 bases between.

The gene calls are TRBV20-1 and TRBJ2-7; the D is unclear. Trimming took off 2 bases at V and 5 bases at J, with 7 bases between the two ends. This CDR3 contains 11 residues. Germline assignment: CDR1 DFQATT and CDR2 SNEGSKA (reference sequence). The CDR3 reads CSARLVDEQYF. CDR3 nucleotides: TGCAGTGCTAGACTAGTTGACGAGCAGTACTTC.

V is TRBV5-5 and J is TRBJ2-7; D is perhaps TRBD1 (5 bases). CDR1 and CDR2 from the germline V gene are SGHKS and YYEKEE (reference sequence). The length of the CDR3 is 13 residues. V shed 2 bases and J shed 5 bases, with 11 bases lying between them. The CDR3 region is CASSFQGRDEQYF. CDR3 nucleotide sequence: TGTGCCAGCAGCTTCCAGGGCAGGGACGAGCAGTACTTC.

This chain links TRBV2 with TRBJ1-2, with D perhaps matching TRBD1 (6 bases). Germline CDR1 is SNHLY and CDR2 is FYNNEI. There are 16 residues in the CDR3. V was pared by 7 bases and J by 2 bases, with 20 bases between. The CDR3 DNA follows: TGTGCCAGCAACGGCTACGACAGGTTACTCAACTATGGCTACACCTTC. It is translated as CASNGYDRLLNYGYTF.

This chain joins TRBV6-6 and TRBJ1-3, with 9 positions matching TRBD1. V shed 6 bases and J 0 bases; nucleotides not matched to a gene: 0. This CDR3 is built from 14 residues. The germline CDR1 and CDR2 sequences are MNHNY and SVGAGI (reference sequence). CDR3: CASRGQGSGNTIYF. In nucleotides, the CDR3 is TGTGCCAGCAGGGGACAGGGCTCTGGAAACACCATATATTTT.

DNA for the CDR3: TGTGCCAGCAGCCCTTACGGTAGATCCCCCACAGATACGCAGTATTTT. It translates to CASSPYGRSPTDTQYF. The chain recombines TRBV5-8 with TRBJ2-3; D ambiguous. Germline CDR1 SGHTS, CDR2 YDEGEE. The CDR3 runs to 16 residues. V lost 4 bases to trimming and J lost 2 bases, with 17 bases between them.

The V and J genes are TRBV11-2 and TRBJ2-7; 12 bases fit TRBD2. CDR1 and CDR2 (germline): SGHAT, FQNNGV. The CDR3 runs to 18 residues. The junction had 13 bases not matched to a gene; V was cut back by 2 bases and J by 5 bases. Written as DNA, the CDR3 is TGTGCCAGCAGCTTAACTAGCGGGGGGCCACTCCGGTACGACGAGCAGTACTTC. It is translated as CASSLTSGGPLRYDEQYF.

The chain carries TRBV29-1 and TRBJ1-1, with D unresolved. CDR1 SQVTM and CDR2 ANQGSEA come from the germline V gene. CDR3 size: 13 residues. V dropped 4 bases and J dropped 1 base, with 10 bases sitting between them. The CDR3 loop is CSVVVSANTEAFF. The CDR3 bases are TGCAGCGTTGTCGTCAGCGCGAACACTGAAGCTTTCTTT.

The chain is built from TRBV5-1 and TRBJ2-2; D may be TRBD2 (6 bases). This CDR3 contains 15 residues. V lost 1 base to trimming and J lost 6 bases, with 13 bases between them. Germline values: CDR1 SGHRS, CDR2 YFSETQ. The CDR3 nucleotides are TGCGCCAGCAGCTTGTCTTGGCGGGGTTCCGGGGAGCTGTTTTTT. It specifies CASSLSWRGSGELFF.

V is TRBV5-1 and J is TRBJ2-1, with TRBD2 matching over 13 bases. V shed 3 bases and J 0 bases; nucleotides not matched to a gene: 6. The germline CDR1 and CDR2 sequences are SGHRS and YFSETQ. This CDR3 spans 18 amino acids. Here the CDR3 reads CASSSGLAGDRSYNEQFF. DNA for the CDR3: TGCGCCAGCAGCTCTGGACTAGCGGGGGACCGCTCCTACAATGAGCAGTTCTTC.

The J gene is TRBJ2-1, the V gene TRBV3-1 (or the pseudogene TRBV3-2); 7 bases fit TRBD2. This CDR3 has 15 residues. With 1 base clipped from V and 4 bases from J, the junction kept 4 bases outside the gene matches. CDR1 and CDR2 (germline): LGHDT, YNNKEL (reference sequence). The CDR3 protein is CASSQASSGYNEQFF. The CDR3 DNA reads as TGTGCCAGCAGCCAAGCCTCTAGCGGATACAATGAGCAGTTCTTC.

V usage is TRBV6-6 and J usage is TRBJ1-5, with D unresolved. The CDR3 length is 14 residues. The V gene's germline CDR1 is MNHNY and CDR2 SVGAGI (reference sequence). Trimming left V 4 bases short and J 6 bases short, with 13 bases between. CDR3 amino acids: CASSSLSPGQPQHF. CDR3 in DNA: TGTGCCAGCAGTTCCCTTTCCCCGGGTCAGCCCCAGCATTTT.

The chain employs TRBV30 and TRBJ2-1, with TRBD1 matching 7 bases. The germline V gene has CDR1 GTSNPN and CDR2 SVGIG (reference sequence). The CDR3 loop spans 15 amino acids. Trimming at V came to 1 base and at J to 0 bases, leaving 3 bases not matched to a gene. For the CDR3, the DNA is TGTGCCTGGAGTGGGGGACAGAGCTCCTACAATGAGCAGTTCTTC. This encodes CAWSGGQSSYNEQFF.